Shown below are 25 T cell receptor beta chains from a single sample sequenced in a study of tumour-infiltrating T cells in Burkitt lymphoma (TCRdb year 2020). Receptors were amplified or captured by the immunoSEQ multiplex PCR assay. Sourced from immuneACCESS, this table was stored by TCRdb with only in-frame sequences that have V and J called. A share of the clones is absent; for the studies checked, an unresolved V gene accounts for under half, and the remainder has no known explanation. Within this sample are more than 45,000 clones, with roughly 31% of them counted one time only. The ten largest clones add up to 2.9% of the sample. The sample consisted of tumor tissue. The receptors stem from a human donor with Burkitt lymphoma.

This clone has more than one count but fewer than ten. The chain couples TRBV5-1 to TRBJ2-7; D remains unclear. From germline, CDR1 is SGHRS and CDR2 YFSETQ. The CDR3 length is 13 residues. Trimming pared 5 bases from V and 0 bases from J, leaving 9 bases between. The CDR3 reads CASSGPSSYEQYF. In nucleotides, the CDR3 is TGCGCCAGCAGTGGACCGAGCTCCTACGAGCAGTACTTC.

The rearrangement joins TRBV5-8 to TRBJ2-5; 7 bases map to TRBD2. V lost 4 bases, J lost 4 bases, and 10 bases stayed unmatched. CDR3 length: 15 amino acids. Germline V gene lookup returns CDR1 SGHTS and CDR2 YDEGEE. CDR3 residues: CASSTGLGRGETQYF. CDR3 coding DNA: TGTGCCAGCAGCACGGGACTGGGGAGGGGAGAGACCCAGTACTTC.

This clone was picked up a small number of times. This chain joins TRBV19 and TRBJ1-2, with 9 nucleotides matching TRBD1. Germline V gene data show CDR1 as LNHDA and CDR2 as SQIVND (reference sequence). Trimming removed 6 bases from V and 7 bases from J; junction bases left unmatched: 9. The CDR3 totals 14 residues. As DNA, the CDR3 is TGTGCCAGTAGCCTAACCAGGACAGGGGCTGGCTACACCTTC. This sequence encodes CASSLTRTGAGYTF.

The chain couples TRBV4-1 to TRBJ2-5, with 8 bases identical to TRBD2. Germline V gene lookup returns CDR1 MGHRA and CDR2 YSYEKL. The CDR3 consists of 15 residues. V shed 2 bases and J 2 bases; nucleotides not matched to a gene: 4. CDR3 sequence reads: CASSQTGTRQETQYF. The CDR3 coding sequence is TGCGCCAGCAGCCAAACCGGGACTAGACAAGAGACCCAGTACTTC.

V gene TRBV9 combines with J gene TRBJ2-7, with D possibly matching TRBD2 (6 bases). CDR1 is SGDLS, CDR2 YYNGEE, per germline. This CDR3 has 15 amino acids. V was pared by 0 bases and J by 3 bases, with 13 bases between. This CDR3 is CASSVAPTGDYEQYF. The CDR3 DNA reads TGTGCCAGCAGCGTAGCCCCAACGGGGGACTACGAGCAGTACTTC.

The V and J genes are TRBV2 and TRBJ2-7; D unresolved. The germline CDR1 and CDR2 sequences are SNHLY and FYNNEI. This CDR3 is 11 amino acids long. Trimming removed 5 bases at V and 4 bases at J, with 6 bases between. The CDR3 DNA sequence: TGTGCCAGCAGTTCCCTTTACGAGCAGTACTTC. Its translation: CASSSLYEQYF.

This rearrangement joins TRBV28 to TRBJ1-2; possible D gene TRBD1, 5 bases. The CDR3 length is 14 residues. Per germline, CDR1 MDHEN and CDR2 SYDVKM. Trimming took off 8 bases at V and 6 bases at J, with 19 bases between the two ends. This CDR3 is CASRLGRSSDGYTF. The DNA for the CDR3 is TGTGCCAGCCGGCTGGGACGGTCATCGGATGGCTACACCTTC.

The genes are TRBV7-2 and TRBJ2-2; D might be TRBD2 (6 bases). Germline lookup yields CDR1 SGHTA and CDR2 FQGNSA. Trimming pared 1 base from V and 8 bases from J, leaving 8 bases between. The CDR3 covers 13 residues. CDR3 sequence: CASSLGLGGELFF. CDR3 bases: TGTGCCAGCAGCTTAGGACTAGGTGGGGAGCTGTTTTTT.

This clone has just a few counts. CDR3 loop: CASSHRDSTQYF. The DNA of the CDR3 is TGTGCCAGCAGTCACCGGGACTCTACGCAGTATTTT. This sequence joins TRBV6-5 and TRBJ2-3, with D possibly TRBD2 on 6 matching bases. Germline lookup yields CDR1 MNHEY and CDR2 SVGAGI. Trimming removed 5 bases from V and 8 bases from J, with 11 bases in between. The CDR3 totals 12 residues.

The chain uses TRBV25-1 and TRBJ2-3; a weak D match, TRBD2 (6 bases). Trimming stripped 11 bases from V and 3 bases from J, with 12 bases between. The CDR3 covers 12 residues. Germline V gene sequence: CDR1 MGHDK, CDR2 SYGVNS. In DNA form, the CDR3 reads TGTGCCTCCCGGCGGGGAACAGATACGCAGTATTTT. Amino acid sequence: CASRRGTDTQYF.

The chain is built from TRBV15 and TRBJ2-5, with TRBD2 matching 12 bases. The CDR3 length is 18 residues. The junction had 10 bases not matched to a gene; V was cut back by 1 base and J by 4 bases. Germline loops: CDR1 LNHNV, CDR2 YYDKDF (reference sequence). CDR3 in DNA: TGTGCCACCAGCAGAGGGGCTAGCGGGGGGGCCCGGGGAGAGACCCAGTACTTC. Amino acids: CATSRGASGGARGETQYF.

V usage is TRBV4-2 and J usage is TRBJ2-5; tentative D call: TRBD1 (7 bases). The CDR3 totals 15 residues. Deletions cut 0 bases from V and 5 bases from J, with 13 bases between. The germline V gene has CDR1 LGHNA and CDR2 YNFKEQ. As DNA, the CDR3 is TGTGCCAGCAGCCAAGAAGGAGGGGGCCGGGAGACCCAGTACTTC. This encodes CASSQEGGGRETQYF.

This clone was seen a few times. V usage is TRBV27 and J usage is TRBJ2-7; D possibly corresponds to TRBD1 (6 bases). Trimming cost V 4 bases and J 7 bases, with 11 bases left between them. From germline, CDR1 is MNHEY and CDR2 SMNVEV (reference sequence). CDR3 length equals 12 residues. DNA of the CDR3: TGTGCCAGCAGTTACCAGGGGCGAGAGCAGTACTTC. This codes for CASSYQGREQYF.

This clone came up a few times. The chain is built from TRBV4-3 and TRBJ2-2; TRBD2 agrees at 9 bases. The V gene end was trimmed by 0 bases and the J gene end by 3 bases; junction bases not matched to a gene: 5. This CDR3 spans 17 amino acids. Germline CDR1 LGHNA, CDR2 YSLEER. CDR3 in amino acids: CASSQEWAGGDTGELFF. For the CDR3, the DNA is TGCGCCAGCAGCCAAGAGTGGGCGGGGGGGGACACCGGGGAGCTGTTTTTT.

The chain recombines TRBV29-1 with TRBJ1-2; TRBD1 might be the D (5 bases). V lost 5 bases to trimming and J lost 4 bases, with 14 bases between them. Per germline, CDR1 SQVTM and CDR2 ANQGSEA. The CDR3 is 13 residues long. The CDR3 DNA reads TGCAGCGTTCGCGGATGGGGGGGCTATGGCTACACCTTC. Its protein product is CSVRGWGGYGYTF.

This clone has more than one count but fewer than ten. The rearrangement links TRBV4-1 to TRBJ2-5; 8 positions match TRBD2. The V and J ends lost 2 bases and 4 bases, in that order; junction bases with no gene match: 6. Per the germline V gene, CDR1 is MGHRA and CDR2 is YSYEKL. This CDR3 is 15 amino acids long. CDR3 in amino acids: CASSQSGGRGETQYF. CDR3 in DNA: TGCGCCAGCAGCCAATCGGGGGGGCGGGGAGAGACCCAGTACTTC.

This clone has a handful of counts. DNA for the CDR3: TGTGCCAGCAGCTTGAATCCCGGGACCGCTGGCACTAACTATGGCTACACCTTC. Translated: CASSLNPGTAGTNYGYTF. This chain uses TRBV7-6 with TRBJ1-2; weak D call: TRBD1 (5 bases). The V gene's germline CDR1 is SGHVS and CDR2 FNYEAQ. This CDR3 comprises 18 residues. Trimming shortened V by 3 bases and J by 0 bases, and 20 bases separated the two germline ends.

This clone was seen more than once but under ten times. This chain links TRBV5-1 with TRBJ1-2; 11 bases are a match to TRBD1. The V gene's germline CDR1 is SGHRS and CDR2 YFSETQ. The CDR3 has 14 amino acids. V trimming: 4 bases; J trimming: 7 bases; junction bases outside the gene matches: 6. The CDR3 coding sequence is TGCGCCAGCAGCCCACGGACAGGGGGCGGTGGCTACACCTTC. This translates into CASSPRTGGGGYTF.

This clone was seen a handful of times. The chain combines TRBV6-5 with TRBJ1-2, with 7 positions matching TRBD1. Germline V gene lookup returns CDR1 MNHEY and CDR2 SVGAGI. The CDR3 has 14 residues. After removal of 6 bases from V and 0 bases from J, the junction contained 4 bases not matched to a gene. CDR3 in amino acids: CASSWDRANYGYTF. CDR3 DNA sequence: TGTGCCAGCAGCTGGGACAGAGCTAACTATGGCTACACCTTC.

This clone occurred once. CDR3 nucleotides: TGTGCCAGCAGTGAAGCGGCACTAGCGGGGGGCCCAACAGATACGCAGTATTTT. Amino acid sequence: CASSEAALAGGPTDTQYF. The chain uses TRBV2 and TRBJ2-3, with 12 positions matching TRBD2. This CDR3 spans 18 amino acids. With V trimmed by 0 bases and J by 3 bases, 7 bases remained unmatched. Germline CDR1 reads SNHLY; CDR2 reads FYNNEI.

The CDR3 sequence is CATSSPRDSRFQYF. The CDR3 DNA is TGTGCCACCAGCAGCCCCAGAGACTCTCGCTTTCAGTACTTC. The chain links TRBV15 to TRBJ2-4; D is ambiguous. The V gene's germline CDR1 is LNHNV and CDR2 YYDKDF (reference sequence). Between the trimmed V and J ends, which lost 3 bases and 11 bases, there was a span of 17 bases. The CDR3 covers 14 residues.

The rearrangement links TRBV20-1 to TRBJ1-1; no firm D call. CDR3 length: 11 amino acids. The V end lost 7 bases, the J end lost 3 bases, and 9 bases lay between the germline ends. CDR1 and CDR2 from the germline V gene are DFQATT and SNEGSKA (reference sequence). CDR3 nucleotides: TGCAGTGTTACCTTTGACACTGAAGCTTTCTTT. Protein sequence: CSVTFDTEAFF.

This clone was picked up a small number of times. The chain joins TRBV4-2 to TRBJ1-1, with unresolved D. CDR3 length equals 16 residues. Looked up from germline, CDR1 is LGHNA and CDR2 is YNFKEQ. The V and J ends lost 1 base and 4 bases respectively, with 16 bases between them. The DNA of the CDR3 is TGTGCCAGCAGCCAAGGTCGGGGTTTGGATGCCACTGAAGCTTTCTTT. Translating gives CASSQGRGLDATEAFF.

The chain joins TRBV19 to TRBJ2-7; D gene unclear. With 1 base removed from V and 5 bases from J, the gap between germline ends came to 6 bases. The CDR3 covers 12 residues. Germline values: CDR1 LNHDA, CDR2 SQIVND (reference sequence). The CDR3 sequence is CASSIGTNEQYF. In DNA form, the CDR3 reads TGTGCCAGTAGTATAGGGACGAACGAGCAGTACTTC.

This clone showed up just a few times. The genes are TRBV30 and TRBJ1-2; D is undetermined. This CDR3 has 12 residues. Germline CDR1 is GTSNPN and CDR2 is SVGIG (reference sequence). V was clipped by 3 bases and J by 8 bases, with 13 bases between them. The CDR3 bases are TGTGCCTGGAGAGAGCCTGGAGGGGGCTACACCTTC. This codes for CAWREPGGGYTF.